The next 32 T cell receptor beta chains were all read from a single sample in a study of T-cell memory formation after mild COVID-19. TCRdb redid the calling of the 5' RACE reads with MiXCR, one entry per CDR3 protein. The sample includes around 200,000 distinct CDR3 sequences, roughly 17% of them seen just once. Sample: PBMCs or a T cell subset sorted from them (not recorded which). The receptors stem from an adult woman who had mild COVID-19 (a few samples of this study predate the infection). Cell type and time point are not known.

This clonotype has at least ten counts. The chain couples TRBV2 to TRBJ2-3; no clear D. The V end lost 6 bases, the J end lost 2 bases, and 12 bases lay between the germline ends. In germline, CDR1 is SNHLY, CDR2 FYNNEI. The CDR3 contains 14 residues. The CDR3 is CASRVGSSTDTQYF. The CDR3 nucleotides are TGTGCCAGCAGAGTAGGCAGCTCCACAGATACGCAGTATTTT.

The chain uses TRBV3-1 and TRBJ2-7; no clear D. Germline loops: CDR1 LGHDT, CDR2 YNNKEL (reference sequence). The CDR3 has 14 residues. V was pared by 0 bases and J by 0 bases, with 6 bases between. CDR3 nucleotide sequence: TGTGCCAGCAGCCAAGATAAGACCTCCTACGAGCAGTACTTC. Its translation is CASSQDKTSYEQYF.

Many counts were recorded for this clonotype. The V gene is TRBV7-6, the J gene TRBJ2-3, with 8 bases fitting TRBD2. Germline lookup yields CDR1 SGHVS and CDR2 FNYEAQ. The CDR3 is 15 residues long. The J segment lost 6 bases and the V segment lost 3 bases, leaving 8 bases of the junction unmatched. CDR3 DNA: TGTGCCAGCAGCTTTGACGGGGGGGCGGGCGATACGCAGTATTTT. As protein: CASSFDGGAGDTQYF.

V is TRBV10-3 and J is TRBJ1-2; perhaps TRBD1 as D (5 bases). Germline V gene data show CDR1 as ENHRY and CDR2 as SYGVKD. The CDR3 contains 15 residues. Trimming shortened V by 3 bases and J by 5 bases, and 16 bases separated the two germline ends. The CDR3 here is CAISDRDGRLYGYTF. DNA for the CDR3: TGTGCCATCAGTGACCGGGACGGAAGACTGTATGGCTACACCTTC.

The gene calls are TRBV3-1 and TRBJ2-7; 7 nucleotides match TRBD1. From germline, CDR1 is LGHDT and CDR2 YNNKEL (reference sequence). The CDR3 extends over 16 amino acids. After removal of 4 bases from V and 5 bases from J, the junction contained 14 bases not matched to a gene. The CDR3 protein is CASSPHRRQGAHEQYF. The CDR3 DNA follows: TGTGCCAGCAGCCCGCACAGGAGACAGGGCGCCCACGAGCAGTACTTC.

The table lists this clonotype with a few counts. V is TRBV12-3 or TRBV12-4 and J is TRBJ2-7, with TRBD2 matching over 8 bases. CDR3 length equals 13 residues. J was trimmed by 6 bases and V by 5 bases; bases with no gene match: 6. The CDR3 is CASSPGGVGEQYF. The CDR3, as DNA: TGTGCCAGCAGTCCCGGGGGGGTGGGCGAGCAGTACTTC.

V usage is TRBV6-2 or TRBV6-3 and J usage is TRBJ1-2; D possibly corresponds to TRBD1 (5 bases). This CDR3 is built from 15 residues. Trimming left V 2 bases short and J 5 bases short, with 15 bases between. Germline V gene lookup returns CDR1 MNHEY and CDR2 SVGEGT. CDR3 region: CASSYAREKSYGYTF. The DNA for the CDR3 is TGTGCCAGCAGTTACGCCAGGGAGAAGTCATATGGCTACACCTTC.

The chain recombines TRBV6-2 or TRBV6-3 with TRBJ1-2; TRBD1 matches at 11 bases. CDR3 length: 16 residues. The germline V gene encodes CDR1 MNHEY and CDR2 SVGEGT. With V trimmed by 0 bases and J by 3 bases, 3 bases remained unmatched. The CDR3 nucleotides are TGTGCCAGCAGTTACTCGGACAGGGGGCAGTACTATGGCTACACCTTC. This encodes CASSYSDRGQYYGYTF.

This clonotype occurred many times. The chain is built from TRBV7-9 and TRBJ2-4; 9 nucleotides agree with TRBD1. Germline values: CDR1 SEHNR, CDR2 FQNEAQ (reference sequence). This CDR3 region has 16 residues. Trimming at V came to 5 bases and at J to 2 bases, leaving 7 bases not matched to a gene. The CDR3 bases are TGTGCCAGCAGCAGGGGACAGGGTGGACCCAAAAACATTCAGTACTTC. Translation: CASSRGQGGPKNIQYF.

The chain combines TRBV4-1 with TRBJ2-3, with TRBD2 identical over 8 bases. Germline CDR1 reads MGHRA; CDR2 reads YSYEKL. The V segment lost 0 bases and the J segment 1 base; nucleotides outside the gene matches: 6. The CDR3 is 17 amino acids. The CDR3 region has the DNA TGCGCCAGCAGCCAAGATCGTCGGGGGGGCCGCACAGATACGCAGTATTTT. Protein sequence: CASSQDRRGGRTDTQYF.

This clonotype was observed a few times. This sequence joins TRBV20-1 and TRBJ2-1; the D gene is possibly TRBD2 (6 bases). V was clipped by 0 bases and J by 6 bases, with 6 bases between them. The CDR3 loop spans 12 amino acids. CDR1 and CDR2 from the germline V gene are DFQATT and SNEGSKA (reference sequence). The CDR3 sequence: CSARDGGNEQFF. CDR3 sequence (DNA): TGCAGTGCTAGAGACGGGGGCAATGAGCAGTTCTTC.

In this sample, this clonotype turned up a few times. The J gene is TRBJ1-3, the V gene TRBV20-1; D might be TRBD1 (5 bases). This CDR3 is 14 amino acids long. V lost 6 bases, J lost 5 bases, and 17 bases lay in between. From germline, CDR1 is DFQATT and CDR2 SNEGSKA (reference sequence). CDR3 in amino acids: CSAIREGLRNTIYF. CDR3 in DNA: TGCAGTGCCATTCGGGAGGGACTAAGAAACACCATATATTTT.

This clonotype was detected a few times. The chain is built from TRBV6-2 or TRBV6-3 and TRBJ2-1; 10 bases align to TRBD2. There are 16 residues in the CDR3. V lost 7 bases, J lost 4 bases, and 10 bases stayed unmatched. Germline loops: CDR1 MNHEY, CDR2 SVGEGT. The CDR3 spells CASISREREGYNEQFF. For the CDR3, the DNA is TGTGCCAGCATCTCCCGGGAGCGGGAGGGATACAATGAGCAGTTCTTC.

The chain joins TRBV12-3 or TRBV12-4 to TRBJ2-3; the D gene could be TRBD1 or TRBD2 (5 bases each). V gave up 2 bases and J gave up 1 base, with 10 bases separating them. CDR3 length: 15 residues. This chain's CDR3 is CASSLYGGRTDTQYF. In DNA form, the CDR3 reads TGTGCCAGCAGTTTATATGGGGGACGCACAGATACGCAGTATTTT.

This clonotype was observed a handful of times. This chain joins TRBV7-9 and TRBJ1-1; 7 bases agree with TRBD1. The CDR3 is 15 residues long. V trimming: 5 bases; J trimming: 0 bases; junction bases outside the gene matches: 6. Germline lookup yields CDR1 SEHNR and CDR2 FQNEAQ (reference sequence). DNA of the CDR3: TGTGCCAGCAGCCGCCGTGGGACAGTGAACACTGAAGCTTTCTTT. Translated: CASSRRGTVNTEAFF. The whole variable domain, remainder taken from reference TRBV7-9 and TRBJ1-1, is DTGVSQNPRHKITKRGQNVTFRCDPISEHNRLYWYRQTLGQGPEFLTYFQNEAQLEKSRLLSDRFSAERPKGSFSTLEIQRTEQGDSAMYLCASSRRGTVNTEAFFGQGTRLTVV.

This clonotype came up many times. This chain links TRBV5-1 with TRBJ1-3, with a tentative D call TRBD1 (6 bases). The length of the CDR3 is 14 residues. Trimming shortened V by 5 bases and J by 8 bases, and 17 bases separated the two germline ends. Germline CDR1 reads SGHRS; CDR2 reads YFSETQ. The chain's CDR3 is CASRKQGLEDTIYF. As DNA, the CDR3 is TGCGCCAGCAGAAAACAGGGACTAGAGGACACCATATATTTT.

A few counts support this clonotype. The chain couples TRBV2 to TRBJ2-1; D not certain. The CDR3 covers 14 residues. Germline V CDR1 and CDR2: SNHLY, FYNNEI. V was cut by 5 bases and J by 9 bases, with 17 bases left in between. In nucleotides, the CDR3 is TGTGCCAGCAGTTATTCAAGCAGTAAGATTGAGCAGTTCTTC. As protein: CASSYSSSKIEQFF.

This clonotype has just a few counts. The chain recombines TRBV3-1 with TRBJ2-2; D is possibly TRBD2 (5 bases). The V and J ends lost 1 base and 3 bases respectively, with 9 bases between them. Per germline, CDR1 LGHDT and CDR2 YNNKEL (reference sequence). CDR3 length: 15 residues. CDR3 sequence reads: CASSQGWGDTGELFF. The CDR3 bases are TGTGCCAGCAGCCAAGGGTGGGGAGACACCGGGGAGCTGTTTTTT.

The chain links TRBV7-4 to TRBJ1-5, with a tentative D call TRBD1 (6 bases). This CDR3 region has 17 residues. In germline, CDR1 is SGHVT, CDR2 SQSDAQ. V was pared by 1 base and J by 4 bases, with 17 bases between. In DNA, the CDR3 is TGTGCCAGCAGCTTAGGGACCGAGGGGGTTTTAAATCAGCCCCAGCATTTT. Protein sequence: CASSLGTEGVLNQPQHF.

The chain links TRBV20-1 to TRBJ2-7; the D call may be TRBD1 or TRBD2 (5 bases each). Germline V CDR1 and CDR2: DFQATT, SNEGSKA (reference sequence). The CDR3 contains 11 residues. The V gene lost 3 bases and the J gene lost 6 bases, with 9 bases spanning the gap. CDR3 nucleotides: TGCAGTGCTAGGGCAGGGAGCGAGCAGTACTTC. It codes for CSARAGSEQYF.

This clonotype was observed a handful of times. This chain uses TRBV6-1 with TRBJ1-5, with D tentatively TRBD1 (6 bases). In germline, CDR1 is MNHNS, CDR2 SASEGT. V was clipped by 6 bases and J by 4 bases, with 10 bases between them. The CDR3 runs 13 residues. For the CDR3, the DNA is TGTGCCAGCAGCATACAGGGAAATCAGCCCCAGCATTTT. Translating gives CASSIQGNQPQHF.

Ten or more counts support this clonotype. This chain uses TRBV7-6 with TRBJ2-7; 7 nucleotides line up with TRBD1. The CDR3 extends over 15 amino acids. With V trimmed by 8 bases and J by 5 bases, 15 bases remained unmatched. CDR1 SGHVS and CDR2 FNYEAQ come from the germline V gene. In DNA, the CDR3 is TGTGCCAGCCCGACGTGGCAGGGGGAGTTGAACGAGCAGTACTTC. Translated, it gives CASPTWQGELNEQYF.

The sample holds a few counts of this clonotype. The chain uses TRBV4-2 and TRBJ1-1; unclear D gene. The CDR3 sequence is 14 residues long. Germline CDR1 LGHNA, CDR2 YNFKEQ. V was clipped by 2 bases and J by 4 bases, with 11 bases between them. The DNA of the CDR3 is TGTGCCAGCAGCCAACTTACTTCTTCCACTGAAGCTTTCTTT. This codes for CASSQLTSSTEAFF.

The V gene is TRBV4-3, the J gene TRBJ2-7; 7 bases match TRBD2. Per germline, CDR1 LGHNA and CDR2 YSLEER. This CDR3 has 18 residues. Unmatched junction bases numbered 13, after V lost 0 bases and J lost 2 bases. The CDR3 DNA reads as TGCGCCAGCAGCCAAGATCGTTTTGGCGGGAGCTCGGCCTACGAGCAGTACTTC. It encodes CASSQDRFGGSSAYEQYF.

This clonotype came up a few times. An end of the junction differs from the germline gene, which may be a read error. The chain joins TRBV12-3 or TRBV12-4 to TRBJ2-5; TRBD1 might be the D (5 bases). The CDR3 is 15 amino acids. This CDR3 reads CASSLNSGYQETQYF. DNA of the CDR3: TGTGCCAGCAGTCTAAATTCAGGGTACCAGGAGACCCAGTACTTC.

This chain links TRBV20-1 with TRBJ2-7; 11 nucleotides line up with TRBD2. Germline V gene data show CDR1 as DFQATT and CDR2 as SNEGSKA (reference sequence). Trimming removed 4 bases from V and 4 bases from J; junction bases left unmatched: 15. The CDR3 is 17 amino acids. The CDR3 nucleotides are TGCAGTGCTATGGGAGGGGTTCCCGGGACTAGCGGTTACGAGCAGTACTTC. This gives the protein CSAMGGVPGTSGYEQYF.

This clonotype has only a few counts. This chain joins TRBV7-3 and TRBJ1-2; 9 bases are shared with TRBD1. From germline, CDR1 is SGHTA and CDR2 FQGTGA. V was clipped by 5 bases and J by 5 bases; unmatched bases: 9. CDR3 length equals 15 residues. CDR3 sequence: CASSTGQGSRYGYTF. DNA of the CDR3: TGTGCCAGCAGCACGGGACAGGGATCACGGTATGGCTACACCTTC.

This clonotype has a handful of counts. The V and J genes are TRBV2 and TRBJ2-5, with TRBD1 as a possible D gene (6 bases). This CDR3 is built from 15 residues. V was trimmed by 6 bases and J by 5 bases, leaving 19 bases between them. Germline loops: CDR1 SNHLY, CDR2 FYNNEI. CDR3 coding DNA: TGTGCCAGCAGCGAACAGGGAAGGAGAGGGGAGACCCAGTACTTC. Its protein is CASSEQGRRGETQYF.

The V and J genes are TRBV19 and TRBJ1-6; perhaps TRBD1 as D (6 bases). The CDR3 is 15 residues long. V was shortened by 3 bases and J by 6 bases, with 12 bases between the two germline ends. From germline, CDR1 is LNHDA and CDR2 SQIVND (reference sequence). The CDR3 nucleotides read TGTGCCAGTAGTATGGGGACACCCGCTAATTCACCCCTCCACTTT. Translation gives CASSMGTPANSPLHF.

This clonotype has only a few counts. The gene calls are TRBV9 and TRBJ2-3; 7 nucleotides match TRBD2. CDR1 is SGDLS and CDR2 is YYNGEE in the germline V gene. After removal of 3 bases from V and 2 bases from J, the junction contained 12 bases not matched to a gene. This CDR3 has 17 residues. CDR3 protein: CASSAHLADILTDTQYF. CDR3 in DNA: TGTGCCAGCAGCGCCCATCTAGCGGATATTCTCACAGATACGCAGTATTTT. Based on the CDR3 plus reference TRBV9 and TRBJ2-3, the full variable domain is DSGVTQTPKHLITATGQRVTLRCSPRSGDLSVYWYQQSLDQGLQFLIQYYNGEERAKGNILERFSAQQFPDLHSELNLSSLELGDSALYFCASSAHLADILTDTQYFGPGTRLTVL.

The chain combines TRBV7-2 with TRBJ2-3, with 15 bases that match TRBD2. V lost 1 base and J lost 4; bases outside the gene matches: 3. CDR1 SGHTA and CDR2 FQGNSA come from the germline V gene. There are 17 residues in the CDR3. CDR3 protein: CASSLEGLAGGADTQYF. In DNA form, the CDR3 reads TGTGCCAGCAGCTTAGAAGGACTAGCGGGGGGGGCAGATACGCAGTATTTT.

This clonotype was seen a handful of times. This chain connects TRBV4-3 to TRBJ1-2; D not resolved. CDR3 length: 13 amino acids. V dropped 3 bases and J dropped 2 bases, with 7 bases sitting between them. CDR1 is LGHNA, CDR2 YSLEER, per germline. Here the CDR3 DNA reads TGCGCCAGCAGCCAGAACTGGAACTATGGCTACACCTTC. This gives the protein CASSQNWNYGYTF.